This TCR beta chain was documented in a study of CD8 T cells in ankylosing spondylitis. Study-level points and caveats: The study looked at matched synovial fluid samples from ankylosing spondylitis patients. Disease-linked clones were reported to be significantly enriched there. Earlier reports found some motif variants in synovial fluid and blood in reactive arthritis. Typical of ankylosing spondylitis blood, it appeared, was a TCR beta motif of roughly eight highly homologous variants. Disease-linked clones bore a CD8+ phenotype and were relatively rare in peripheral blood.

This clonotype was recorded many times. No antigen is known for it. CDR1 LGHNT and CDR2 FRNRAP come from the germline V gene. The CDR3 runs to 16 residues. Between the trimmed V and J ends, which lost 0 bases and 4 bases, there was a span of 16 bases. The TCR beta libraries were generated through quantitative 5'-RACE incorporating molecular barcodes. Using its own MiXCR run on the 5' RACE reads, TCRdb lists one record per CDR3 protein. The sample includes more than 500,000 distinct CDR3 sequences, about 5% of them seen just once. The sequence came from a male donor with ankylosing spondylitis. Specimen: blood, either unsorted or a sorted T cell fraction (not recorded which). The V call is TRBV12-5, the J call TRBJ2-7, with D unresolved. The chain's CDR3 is CASGLVLRWAIYEQYF. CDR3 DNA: TGTGCTAGTGGTTTGGTACTTCGGTGGGCGATTTACGAGCAGTACTTC.